Each of the 9 T cell receptor beta chains below was sequenced from the same sample in a study of T-cell memory formation after mild COVID-19. MiXCR, run by TCRdb on the 5' RACE reads, gives a single entry per CDR3 protein. Seen here are approximately 410,000 distinct CDR3 sequences, 20% to 25% observed once, and the top ten hold about 12%. Sequenced material: PBMCs or a T cell subset sorted from them (not recorded which). Source of these receptors: an adult woman who had mild COVID-19 (a few samples of this study predate the infection). Cell type and time point are not known.

The CDR3 loop reads CSADLIAGALRNRSYEQYF. DNA of the CDR3: TGCAGTGCTGATCTAATAGCGGGGGCCCTCCGAAACCGTTCCTACGAGCAGTACTTC. The chain combines TRBV20-1 with TRBJ2-7; 9 bases match TRBD2. The CDR3 sequence is 19 residues long. The junction had 21 bases not matched to a gene; V was cut back by 5 bases and J by 1 base. The germline V gene has CDR1 DFQATT and CDR2 SNEGSKA (reference sequence).

The V and J genes are TRBV4-3 and TRBJ2-1; the match to TRBD2 covers 9 bases. V lost 0 bases and J lost 7; bases outside the gene matches: 16. The CDR3 length is 19 residues. CDR1 and CDR2 from the germline V gene are LGHNA and YSLEER. The CDR3 nucleotides are TGCGCCAGCAGCCAAGAAGAGGCTAGTAGCGGGAGTGGTGTGAATGAGCAGTTCTTC. Translation: CASSQEEASSGSGVNEQFF.

This clonotype has a handful of counts. The CDR3 DNA follows: TGCGCCAGCAGCTCCCAGGGCGTGAACACTGAAGCTTTCTTT. This sequence encodes CASSSQGVNTEAFF. The J gene is TRBJ1-1, the V gene TRBV5-1, with TRBD1 as a possible D gene (5 bases). This CDR3 comprises 14 residues. Germline loops: CDR1 SGHRS, CDR2 YFSETQ. The V and J ends lost 3 bases and 0 bases respectively, with 9 bases between them.

This clonotype has a single count. The J gene is TRBJ1-1, the V gene TRBV30; 7 bases map to TRBD1. V lost 7 bases, J lost 5 bases, and 13 bases stayed unmatched. CDR1 and CDR2 (germline): GTSNPN, SVGIG (reference sequence). The length of the CDR3 is 14 residues. The CDR3 spells CASIYRGSRTEAFF. CDR3 nucleotides: TGTGCCTCGATCTACAGGGGTTCGAGGACTGAAGCTTTCTTT.

This clonotype came up many times. The V gene is TRBV4-2, the J gene TRBJ2-7; 7 bases align to TRBD2. This CDR3 has 18 amino acids. V trimming: 0 bases; J trimming: 0 bases; junction bases outside the gene matches: 11. The germline CDR1 and CDR2 sequences are LGHNA and YNFKEQ. This chain's CDR3 is CASSQEISDGRFSYEQYF. The DNA of the CDR3 is TGTGCCAGCAGCCAAGAAATTAGTGACGGGAGGTTCTCCTACGAGCAGTACTTC.

The rearrangement joins TRBV12-3 or TRBV12-4 to TRBJ2-3; D is perhaps TRBD2 (6 bases). Trimming took 7 bases from V and 4 from J, leaving 18 bases between them. The CDR3 runs 15 residues. The CDR3 region has the DNA TGTGCCAGCAACTTGGGTGGGGGGACCCCAGATACGCAGTATTTT. Protein: CASNLGGGTPDTQYF.

The genes are TRBV5-6 and TRBJ2-1, with 7 bases that match TRBD2. The CDR3 has 15 residues. V gave up 0 bases and J gave up 14 bases; unmatched junction bases: 14. CDR1 and CDR2 from the germline V gene are SGHDT and YYEEEE. As DNA, the CDR3 is TGTGCCAGCAGCTTGGTGGCTAGCGGAGGCGGGGTGGAGTTCTTC. Protein sequence: CASSLVASGGGVEFF.

The V gene is TRBV24-1, the J gene TRBJ2-2, with TRBD1 as a possible D gene (6 bases). Germline CDR1 and CDR2: KGHDR and SFDVKD. The CDR3 has 12 residues. V was pared by 9 bases and J by 8 bases, with 12 bases between. CDR3 coding DNA: TGTGCCACCCAGGAAGGGGGTGGGGAGCTGTTTTTT. The encoded protein is CATQEGGGELFF.

This chain connects TRBV5-6 to TRBJ2-7; TRBD2 is a possible D gene (6 bases). V was clipped by 2 bases and J by 3 bases, with 12 bases between them. The CDR3 is made up of 14 amino acids. From germline, CDR1 is SGHDT and CDR2 YYEEEE. The CDR3: CASSFASDNYEQYF. DNA of the CDR3: TGTGCCAGCAGCTTCGCTAGCGACAACTACGAGCAGTACTTC.